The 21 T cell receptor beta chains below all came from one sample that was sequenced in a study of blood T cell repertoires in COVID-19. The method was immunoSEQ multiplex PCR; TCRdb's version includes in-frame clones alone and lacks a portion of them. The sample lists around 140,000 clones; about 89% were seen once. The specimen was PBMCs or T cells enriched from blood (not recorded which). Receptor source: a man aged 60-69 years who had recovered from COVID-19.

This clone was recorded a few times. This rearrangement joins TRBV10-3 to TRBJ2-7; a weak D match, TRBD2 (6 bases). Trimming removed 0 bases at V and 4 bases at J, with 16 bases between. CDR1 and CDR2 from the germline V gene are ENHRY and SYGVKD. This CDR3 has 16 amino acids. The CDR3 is CAISESPPGSAYEQYF. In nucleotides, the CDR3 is TGTGCCATCAGTGAGTCTCCACCCGGGAGCGCTTACGAGCAGTACTTC.

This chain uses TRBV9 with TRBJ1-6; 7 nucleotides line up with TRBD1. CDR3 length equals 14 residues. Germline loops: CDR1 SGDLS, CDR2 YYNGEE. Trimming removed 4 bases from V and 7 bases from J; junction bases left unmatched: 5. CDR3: CASSPDRVNSPLHF. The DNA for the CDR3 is TGTGCCAGCAGCCCCGACAGGGTCAATTCACCCCTCCACTTT.

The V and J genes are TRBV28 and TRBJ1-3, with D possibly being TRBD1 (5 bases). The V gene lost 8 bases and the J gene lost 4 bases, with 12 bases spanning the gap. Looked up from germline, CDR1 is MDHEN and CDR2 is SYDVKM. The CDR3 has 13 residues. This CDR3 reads CASGRGVGNTIYF. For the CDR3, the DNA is TGTGCCAGCGGGAGGGGAGTGGGAAACACCATATATTTT.

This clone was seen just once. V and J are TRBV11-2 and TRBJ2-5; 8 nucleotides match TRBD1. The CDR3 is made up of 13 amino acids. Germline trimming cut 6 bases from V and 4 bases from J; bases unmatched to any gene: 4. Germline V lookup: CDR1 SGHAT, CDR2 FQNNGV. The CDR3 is CASRQTGGETQYF. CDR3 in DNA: TGTGCCAGCAGACAAACAGGGGGAGAGACCCAGTACTTC.

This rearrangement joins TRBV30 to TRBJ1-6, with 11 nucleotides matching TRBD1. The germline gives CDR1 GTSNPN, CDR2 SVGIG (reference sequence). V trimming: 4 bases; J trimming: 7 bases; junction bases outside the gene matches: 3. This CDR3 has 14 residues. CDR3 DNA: TGTGCCTGGATTGGGACAGGGGGGAATTCACCCCTCCACTTT. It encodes CAWIGTGGNSPLHF.

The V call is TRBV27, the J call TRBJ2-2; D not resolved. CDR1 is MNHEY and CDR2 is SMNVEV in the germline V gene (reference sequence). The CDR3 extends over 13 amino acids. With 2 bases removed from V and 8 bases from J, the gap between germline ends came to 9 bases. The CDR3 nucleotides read TGTGCCAGCAGTTTAGTCGTATCTGGGGAGCTGTTTTTT. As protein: CASSLVVSGELFF.

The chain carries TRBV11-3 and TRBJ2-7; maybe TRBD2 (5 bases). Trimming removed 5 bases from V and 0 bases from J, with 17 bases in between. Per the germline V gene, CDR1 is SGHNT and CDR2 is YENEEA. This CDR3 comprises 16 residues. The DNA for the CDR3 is TGTGCCAGCAGCCCGATGTTGGGAGCGGACTCCTACGAGCAGTACTTC. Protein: CASSPMLGADSYEQYF.

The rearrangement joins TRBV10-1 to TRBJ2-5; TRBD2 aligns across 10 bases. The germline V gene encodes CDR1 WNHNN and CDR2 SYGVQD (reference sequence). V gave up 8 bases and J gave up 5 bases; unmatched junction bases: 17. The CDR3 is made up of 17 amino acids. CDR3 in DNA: TGCGCCAGCTCCGACAGCGGAGCGGGAGGGCCTCTGGAGACCCAGTACTTC. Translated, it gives CASSDSGAGGPLETQYF.

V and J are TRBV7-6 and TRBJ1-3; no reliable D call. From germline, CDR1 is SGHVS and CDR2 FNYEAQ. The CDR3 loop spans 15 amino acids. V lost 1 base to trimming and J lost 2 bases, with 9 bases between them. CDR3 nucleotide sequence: TGTGCCAGCAGCTTAGTTGCCGGGACTGGAAACACCATATATTTT. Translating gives CASSLVAGTGNTIYF.

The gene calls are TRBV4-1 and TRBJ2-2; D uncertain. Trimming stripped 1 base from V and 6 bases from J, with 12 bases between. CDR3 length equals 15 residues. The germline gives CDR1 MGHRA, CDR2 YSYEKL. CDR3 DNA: TGCGCCAGCAGCCAAGGGGCCTTTCGCTCCGGGGAGCTGTTTTTT. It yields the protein CASSQGAFRSGELFF.

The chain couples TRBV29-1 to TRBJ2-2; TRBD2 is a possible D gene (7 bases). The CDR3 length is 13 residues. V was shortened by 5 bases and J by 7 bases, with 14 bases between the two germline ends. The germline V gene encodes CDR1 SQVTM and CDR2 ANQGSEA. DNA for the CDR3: TGCAGCGTTAACTCAGGGGAGGGCGGGGAGCTGTTTTTT. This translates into CSVNSGEGGELFF.

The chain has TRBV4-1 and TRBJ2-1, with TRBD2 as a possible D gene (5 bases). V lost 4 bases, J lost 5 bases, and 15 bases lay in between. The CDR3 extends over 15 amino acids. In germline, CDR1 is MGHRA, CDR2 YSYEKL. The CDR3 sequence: CASSLTSGPHNEQFF. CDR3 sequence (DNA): TGCGCCAGCAGCCTGACCAGCGGCCCTCACAATGAGCAGTTCTTC.

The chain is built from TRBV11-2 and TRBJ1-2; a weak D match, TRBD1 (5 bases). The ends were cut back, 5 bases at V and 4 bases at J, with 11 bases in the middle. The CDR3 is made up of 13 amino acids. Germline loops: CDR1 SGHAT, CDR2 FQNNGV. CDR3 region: CASSQGLGYGYTF. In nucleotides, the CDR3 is TGTGCCAGCAGCCAGGGTTTGGGCTATGGCTACACCTTC.

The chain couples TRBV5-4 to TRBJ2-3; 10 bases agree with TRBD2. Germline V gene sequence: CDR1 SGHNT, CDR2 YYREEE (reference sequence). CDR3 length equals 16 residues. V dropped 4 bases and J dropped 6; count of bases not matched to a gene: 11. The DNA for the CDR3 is TGTGCCAGCAGCAAGACAGCGGGGGGGAGAGGTGATACGCAGTATTTT. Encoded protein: CASSKTAGGRGDTQYF.

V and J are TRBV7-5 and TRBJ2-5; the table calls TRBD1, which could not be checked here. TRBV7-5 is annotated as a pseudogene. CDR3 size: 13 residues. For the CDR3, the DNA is TGTGTCAGAAGCTCTGGACAGAGGGTGACCCAGTACTTC. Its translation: CVRSSGQRVTQYF.

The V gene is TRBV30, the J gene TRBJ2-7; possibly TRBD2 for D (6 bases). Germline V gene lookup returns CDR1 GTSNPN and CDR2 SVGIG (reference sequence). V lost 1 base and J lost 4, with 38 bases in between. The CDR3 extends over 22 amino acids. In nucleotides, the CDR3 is TGTGCCTGGAGTGACCCCCTTCTCGGGGGAAGTCTCGTGGGTCAACCTGCGTACGAGCAGTACTTC. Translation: CAWSDPLLGGSLVGQPAYEQYF.

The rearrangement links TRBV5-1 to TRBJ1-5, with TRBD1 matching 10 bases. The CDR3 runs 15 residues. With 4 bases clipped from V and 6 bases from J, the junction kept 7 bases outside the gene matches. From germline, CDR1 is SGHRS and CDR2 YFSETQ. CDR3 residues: CASSPGTGAFQPQHF. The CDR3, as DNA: TGCGCCAGCAGCCCCGGGACAGGGGCCTTTCAGCCCCAGCATTTT.

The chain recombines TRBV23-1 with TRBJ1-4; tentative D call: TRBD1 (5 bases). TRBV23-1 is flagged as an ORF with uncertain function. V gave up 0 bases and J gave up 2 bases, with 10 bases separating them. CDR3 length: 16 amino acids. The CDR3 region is CASSQSGGPTNEKLFF. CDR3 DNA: TGCGCCAGCAGTCAATCGGGGGGACCCACTAATGAAAAACTGTTTTTT.

CDR3 in DNA: TGTGCCAGGGTCGGGACAGCTTCGAGGTACGAGCAGTACTTC. This gives the protein CARVGTASRYEQYF. The J gene is TRBJ2-7, the V gene TRBV6-5; TRBD1 agrees at 7 bases. Germline V gene lookup returns CDR1 MNHEY and CDR2 SVGAGI. This CDR3 is built from 14 residues. V shed 9 bases and J 4 bases; nucleotides not matched to a gene: 12.

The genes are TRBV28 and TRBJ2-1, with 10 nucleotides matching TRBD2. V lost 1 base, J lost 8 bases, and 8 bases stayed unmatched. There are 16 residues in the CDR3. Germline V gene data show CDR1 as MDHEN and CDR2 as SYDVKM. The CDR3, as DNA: TGTGCCAGCAGTTTATCCGGGACTAGCGCCCGCGATGAGCAGTTCTTC. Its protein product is CASSLSGTSARDEQFF.

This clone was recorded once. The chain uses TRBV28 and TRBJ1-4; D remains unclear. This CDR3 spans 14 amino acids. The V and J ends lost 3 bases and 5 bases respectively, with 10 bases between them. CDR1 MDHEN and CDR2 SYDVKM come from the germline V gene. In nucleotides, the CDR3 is TGTGCCAGCAGTTTTATACAGCTAAATGAAAAACTGTTTTTT. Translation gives CASSFIQLNEKLFF.